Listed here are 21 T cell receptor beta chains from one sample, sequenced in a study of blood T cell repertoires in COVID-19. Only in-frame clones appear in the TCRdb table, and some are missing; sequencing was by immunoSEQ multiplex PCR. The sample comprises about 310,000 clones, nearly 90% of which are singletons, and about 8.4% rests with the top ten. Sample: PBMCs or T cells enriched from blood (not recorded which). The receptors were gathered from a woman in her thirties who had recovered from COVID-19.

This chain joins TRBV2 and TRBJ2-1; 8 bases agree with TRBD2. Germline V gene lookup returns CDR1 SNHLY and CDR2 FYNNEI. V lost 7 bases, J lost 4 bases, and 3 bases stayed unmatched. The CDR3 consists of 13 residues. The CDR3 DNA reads TGTGCCAGCATAGGGACTAGGTACAATGAGCAGTTCTTC. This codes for CASIGTRYNEQFF.

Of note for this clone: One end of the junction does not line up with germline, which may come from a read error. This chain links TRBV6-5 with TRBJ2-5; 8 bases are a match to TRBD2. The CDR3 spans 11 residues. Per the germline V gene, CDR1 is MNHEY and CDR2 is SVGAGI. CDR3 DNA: TGTGCCAGCAGCTACCGTGGCGGGAGGCACTTC. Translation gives CASSYRGGRHF.

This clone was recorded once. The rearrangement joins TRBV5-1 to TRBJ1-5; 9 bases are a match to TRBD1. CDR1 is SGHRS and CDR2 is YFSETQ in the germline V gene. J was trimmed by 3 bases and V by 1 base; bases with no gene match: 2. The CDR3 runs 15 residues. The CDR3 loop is CASSLTGGNNQPQHF. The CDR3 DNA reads TGCGCCAGCAGCTTGACAGGGGGCAACAATCAGCCCCAGCATTTT.

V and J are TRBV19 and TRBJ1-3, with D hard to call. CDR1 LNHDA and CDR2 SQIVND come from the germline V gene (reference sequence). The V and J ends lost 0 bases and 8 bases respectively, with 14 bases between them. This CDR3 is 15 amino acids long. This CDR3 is CASSIDLEARDTIYF. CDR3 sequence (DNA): TGTGCCAGTAGTATAGATCTTGAAGCACGAGACACCATATATTTT.

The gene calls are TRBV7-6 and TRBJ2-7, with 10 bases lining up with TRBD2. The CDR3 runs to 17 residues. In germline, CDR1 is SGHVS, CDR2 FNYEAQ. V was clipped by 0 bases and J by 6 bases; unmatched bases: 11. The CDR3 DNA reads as TGTGCCAGCAGCTTAGCGGGCGGGCTAGCGGGAGATGGCGAGCAGTACTTC. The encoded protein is CASSLAGGLAGDGEQYF.

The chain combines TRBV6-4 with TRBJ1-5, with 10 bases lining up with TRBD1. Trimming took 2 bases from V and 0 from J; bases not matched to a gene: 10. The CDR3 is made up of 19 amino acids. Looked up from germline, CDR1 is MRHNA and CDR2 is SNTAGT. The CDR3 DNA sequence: TGTGCCAGCAGTGACCCCTGGACAGGGGGGCCTTATAGCAATCAGCCCCAGCATTTT. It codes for CASSDPWTGGPYSNQPQHF.

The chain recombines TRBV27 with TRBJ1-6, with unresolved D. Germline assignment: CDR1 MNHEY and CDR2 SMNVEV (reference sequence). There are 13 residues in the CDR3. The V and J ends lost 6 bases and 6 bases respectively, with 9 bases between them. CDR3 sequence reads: CASRVFGNSPLHF. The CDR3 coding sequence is TGTGCCAGCAGAGTCTTCGGTAATTCACCCCTCCACTTT.

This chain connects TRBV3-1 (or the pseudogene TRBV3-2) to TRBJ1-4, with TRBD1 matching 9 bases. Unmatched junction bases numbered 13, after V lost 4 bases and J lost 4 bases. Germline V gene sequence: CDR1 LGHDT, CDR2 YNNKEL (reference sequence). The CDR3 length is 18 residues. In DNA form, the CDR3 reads TGTGCCAGCAGCCGAGGAAACAGGGGGCTAGTGGGTAATGAAAAACTGTTTTTT. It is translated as CASSRGNRGLVGNEKLFF.

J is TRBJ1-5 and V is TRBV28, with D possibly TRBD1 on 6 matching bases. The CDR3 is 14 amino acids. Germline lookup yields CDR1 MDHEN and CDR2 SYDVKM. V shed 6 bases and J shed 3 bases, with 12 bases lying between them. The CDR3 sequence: CASSQGGDNQPQHF. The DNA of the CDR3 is TGTGCCAGCAGCCAAGGGGGGGACAATCAGCCCCAGCATTTT. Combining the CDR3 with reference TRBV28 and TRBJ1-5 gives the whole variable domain DVKVTQSSRYLVKRTGEKVFLECVQDMDHENMFWYRQDPGLGLRLIYFSYDVKMKEKGDIPEGYSVSREKKERFSLILESASTNQTSMYLCASSQGGDNQPQHFGDGTRLSIL.

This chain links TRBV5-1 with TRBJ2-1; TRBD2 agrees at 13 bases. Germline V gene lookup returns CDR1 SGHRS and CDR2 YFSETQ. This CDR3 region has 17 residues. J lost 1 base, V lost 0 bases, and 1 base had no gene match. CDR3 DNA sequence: TGCGCCAGCAGCTTGGGGACTAGCGGGAGTTCCTACAATGAGCAGTTCTTC. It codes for CASSLGTSGSSYNEQFF.

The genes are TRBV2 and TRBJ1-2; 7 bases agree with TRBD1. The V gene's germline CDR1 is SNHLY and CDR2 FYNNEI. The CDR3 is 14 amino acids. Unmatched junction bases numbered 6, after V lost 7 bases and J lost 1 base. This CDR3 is CASTRQGLNYGYTF. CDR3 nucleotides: TGTGCCAGCACGAGACAGGGACTTAACTATGGCTACACCTTC.

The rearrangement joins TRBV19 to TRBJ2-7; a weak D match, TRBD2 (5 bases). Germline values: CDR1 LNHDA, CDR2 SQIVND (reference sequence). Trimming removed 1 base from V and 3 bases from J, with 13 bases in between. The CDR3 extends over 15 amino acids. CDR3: CASSIGPDGLYEQYF. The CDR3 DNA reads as TGTGCCAGTAGTATAGGCCCGGACGGACTCTACGAGCAGTACTTC.

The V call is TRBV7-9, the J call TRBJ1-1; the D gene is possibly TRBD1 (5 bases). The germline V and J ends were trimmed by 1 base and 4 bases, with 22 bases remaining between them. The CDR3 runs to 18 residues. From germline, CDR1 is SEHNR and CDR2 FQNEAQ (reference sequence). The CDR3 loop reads CASSLGDSSPFLITEAFF. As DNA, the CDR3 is TGTGCCAGCAGCTTAGGGGACTCATCCCCATTTTTGATCACTGAAGCTTTCTTT.

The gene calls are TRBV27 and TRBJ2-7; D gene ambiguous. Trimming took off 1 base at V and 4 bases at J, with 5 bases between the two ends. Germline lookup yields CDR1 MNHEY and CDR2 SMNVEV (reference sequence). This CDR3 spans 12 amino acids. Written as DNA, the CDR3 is TGTGCCAGCAGTTTATTAACATACGAGCAGTACTTC. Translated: CASSLLTYEQYF.

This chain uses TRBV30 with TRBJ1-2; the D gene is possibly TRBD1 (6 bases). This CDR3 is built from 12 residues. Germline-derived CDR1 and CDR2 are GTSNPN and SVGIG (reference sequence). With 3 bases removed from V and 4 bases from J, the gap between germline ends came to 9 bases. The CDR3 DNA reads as TGTGCCTGGAGAAGGGGGGGCTATGGCTACACCTTC. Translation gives CAWRRGGYGYTF.

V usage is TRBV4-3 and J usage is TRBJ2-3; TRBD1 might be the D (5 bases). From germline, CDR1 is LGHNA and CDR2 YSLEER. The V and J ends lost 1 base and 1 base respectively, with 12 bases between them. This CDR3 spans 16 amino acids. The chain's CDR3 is CASSQGGGARTDTQYF. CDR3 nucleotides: TGCGCCAGCAGCCAAGGGGGCGGAGCCCGCACAGATACGCAGTATTTT.

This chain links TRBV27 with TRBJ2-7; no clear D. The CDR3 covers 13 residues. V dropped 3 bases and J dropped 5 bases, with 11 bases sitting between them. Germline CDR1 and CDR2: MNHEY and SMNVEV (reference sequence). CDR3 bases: TGTGCCAGCAGTTTGTACTACGAGGACGAGCAGTACTTC. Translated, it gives CASSLYYEDEQYF.

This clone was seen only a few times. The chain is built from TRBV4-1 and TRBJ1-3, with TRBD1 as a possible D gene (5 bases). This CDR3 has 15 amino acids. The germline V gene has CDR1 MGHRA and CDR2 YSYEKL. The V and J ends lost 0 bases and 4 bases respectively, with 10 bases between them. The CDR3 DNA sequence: TGCGCCAGCAGCCAAGATGACAGCCGAGGAAACACCATATATTTT. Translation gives CASSQDDSRGNTIYF.

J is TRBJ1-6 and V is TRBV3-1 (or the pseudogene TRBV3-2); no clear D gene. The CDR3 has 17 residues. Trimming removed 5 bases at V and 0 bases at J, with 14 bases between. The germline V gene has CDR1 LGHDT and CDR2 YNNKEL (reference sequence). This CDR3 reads CASSSTVPSSYNSPLHF. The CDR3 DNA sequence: TGTGCCAGCAGCTCAACAGTCCCCAGCTCCTATAATTCACCCCTCCACTTT.

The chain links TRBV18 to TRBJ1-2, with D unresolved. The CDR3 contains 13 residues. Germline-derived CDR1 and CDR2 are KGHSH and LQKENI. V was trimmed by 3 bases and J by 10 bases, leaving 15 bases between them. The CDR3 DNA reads TGTGCCAGCTCACCCGCTTCAGGATACGTCTACACCTTC. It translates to CASSPASGYVYTF.

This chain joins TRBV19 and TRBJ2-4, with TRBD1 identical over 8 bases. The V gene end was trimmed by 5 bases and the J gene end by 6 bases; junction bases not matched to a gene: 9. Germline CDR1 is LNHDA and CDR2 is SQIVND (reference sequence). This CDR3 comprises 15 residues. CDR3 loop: CASSDRAGGVNIQYF. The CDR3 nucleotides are TGTGCCAGTAGTGATCGAGCAGGGGGCGTAAACATTCAGTACTTC. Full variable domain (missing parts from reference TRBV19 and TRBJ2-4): DGGITQSPKYLFRKEGQNVTLSCEQNLNHDAMYWYRQDPGQGLRLIYYSQIVNDFQKGDIAEGYSVSREKKESFPLTVTSAQKNPTAFYLCASSDRAGGVNIQYFGAGTRLSVL.